Below, one T cell receptor beta chain is given with its context. The source of the sample is a study of T-cell memory formation after mild COVID-19. TCRdb reprocessed the 5' RACE reads with MiXCR, giving one entry per CDR3 protein. Among under 200,000 distinct CDR3 sequences listed, about a third were seen once. The CDR3 has 11 residues. V lost 3 bases and J 2 bases, leaving 1 base between the germline ends. CDR1 and CDR2 from the germline V gene are MGHDK and SYGVNS. The rearrangement uses TRBV25-1 and TRBJ1-2; D unclear. The sample consisted of PBMCs or a T cell subset sorted from them (not recorded which). This TCR came from an adult woman who had mild COVID-19 (a few samples of this study predate the infection). Cell type and time point are not known. The CDR3: CASSDNYGYTF. DNA of the CDR3: TGTGCCAGCAGTGACAACTATGGCTACACCTTC.